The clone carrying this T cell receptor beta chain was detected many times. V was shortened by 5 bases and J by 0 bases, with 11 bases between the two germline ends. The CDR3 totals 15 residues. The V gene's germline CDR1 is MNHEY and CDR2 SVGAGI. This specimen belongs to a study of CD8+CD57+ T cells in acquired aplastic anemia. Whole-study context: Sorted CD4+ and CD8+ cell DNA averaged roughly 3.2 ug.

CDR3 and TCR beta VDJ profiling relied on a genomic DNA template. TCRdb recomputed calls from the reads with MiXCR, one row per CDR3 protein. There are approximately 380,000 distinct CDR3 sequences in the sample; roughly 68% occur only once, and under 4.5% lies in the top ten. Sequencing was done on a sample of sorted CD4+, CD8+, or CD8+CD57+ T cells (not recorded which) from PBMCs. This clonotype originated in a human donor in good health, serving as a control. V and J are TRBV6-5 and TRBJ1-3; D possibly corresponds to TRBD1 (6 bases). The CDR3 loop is CASSPWTASGNTIYF. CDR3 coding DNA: TGTGCCAGCAGTCCCTGGACAGCCTCTGGAAACACCATATATTTT.